The rows below give T cell receptor beta chains drawn from one sample of a study of T cell responses to AZD1222 COVID-19 vaccine. Only in-frame clones appear in the TCRdb table, and some are missing; sequencing was by immunoSEQ multiplex PCR. The top ten hold over 5% of the sample, which has approximately 70,000 clones, approximately 85% seen once. This specimen was peripheral blood, taken on day 0 of AZD1222 vaccination. All receptors come from an adult in good health. CDR3s include the opening cysteine and the closing phenylalanine or tryptophan. The D gene is left open where the match is weak. Rows may omit the clone size; those that give it use once, few, many or a size class.

J gene: TRBJ2-2; D gene: TRBD1; clone size: many; V gene: TRBV7-2; CDR3 protein: CASSLPGQIRTGELFF; CDR3 DNA: TGTGCCAGCAGCTTACCGGGACAGATCCGCACCGGGGAGCTGTTTTTT
J gene: TRBJ2-7; D gene: -; clone size: once; V gene: TRBV7-2; CDR3 protein: CASSLGPGREQYF; CDR3 DNA: TGTGCCAGCAGCTTAGGTCCGGGCCGCGAGCAGTACTTC
J gene: TRBJ1-2; D gene: -; clone size: -; V gene: TRBV10-3; CDR3 protein: CAIGSDSNYGYTF; CDR3 DNA: TGTGCCATCGGGTCGGATTCTAACTATGGCTACACCTTC
J gene: TRBJ1-4; D gene: -; clone size: -; V gene: TRBV18; CDR3 protein: CASSPDEKLFF; CDR3 DNA: TGTGCCAGCTCACCGGATGAAAAACTGTTTTTT
J gene: TRBJ1-6; D gene: TRBD1; clone size: -; V gene: TRBV28; CDR3 protein: CASSPSGQGDSPLHF; CDR3 DNA: TGTGCCAGCAGTCCCTCGGGACAGGGAGATTCACCCCTCCACTTT
J gene: TRBJ2-7; D gene: TRBD1; clone size: -; V gene: TRBV5-1; CDR3 protein: CASSRDRGDEQYF; CDR3 DNA: TGCGCCAGCAGCAGGGACAGAGGCGACGAGCAGTACTTC
J gene: TRBJ2-5; D gene: -; clone size: -; V gene: TRBV16; CDR3 protein: CASASRSTQYF; CDR3 DNA: TGTGCCAGCGCTAGTCGTTCGACCCAGTACTTC
J gene: TRBJ2-1; D gene: TRBD1; clone size: -; V gene: TRBV10-1; CDR3 protein: CASSESLTGDDEQFF; CDR3 DNA: TGCGCCAGCAGTGAGTCGTTGACAGGGGATGATGAGCAGTTCTTC
J gene: TRBJ2-1; D gene: -; clone size: many; V gene: TRBV19; CDR3 protein: CASSTDRDFSLYNEQFF; CDR3 DNA: TGTGCCAGTAGTACAGACAGGGACTTTTCACTCTACAATGAGCAGTTCTTC
J gene: TRBJ2-7; D gene: -; clone size: -; V gene: TRBV7-9; CDR3 protein: CASSPLVGIAHEQYF; CDR3 DNA: TGTGCCAGCAGCCCTTTAGTGGGGATCGCTCACGAGCAGTACTTC
J gene: TRBJ2-1; D gene: TRBD2; clone size: -; V gene: TRBV11-2; CDR3 protein: CASSLGFSGGAGEQFF; CDR3 DNA: TGTGCCAGCAGCTTAGGTTTTAGCGGGGGGGCCGGTGAGCAGTTCTTC
J gene: TRBJ2-2; D gene: TRBD2; clone size: -; V gene: TRBV9; CDR3 protein: CASSENLAGGRTGELFF; CDR3 DNA: TGTGCCAGCAGCGAGAACCTAGCGGGGGGCCGGACCGGGGAGCTGTTTTTT
J gene: TRBJ2-1; D gene: TRBD2; clone size: -; V gene: TRBV10-2; CDR3 protein: CASSERSGGISYNEQFF; CDR3 DNA: TGCGCCAGCAGTGAGAGGAGCGGGGGGATCTCCTACAATGAGCAGTTCTTC
J gene: TRBJ2-2; D gene: TRBD1; clone size: -; V gene: TRBV18; CDR3 protein: CASSPRPGQGSDGELFF; CDR3 DNA: TGTGCCAGCTCACCACGTCCAGGACAGGGGTCGGACGGGGAGCTGTTTTTT
J gene: TRBJ2-5; D gene: TRBD2; clone size: -; V gene: TRBV5-1; CDR3 protein: CASSQTSVQETQYF; CDR3 DNA: TGCGCCAGCAGCCAGACTAGCGTACAAGAGACCCAGTACTTC
J gene: TRBJ1-1; D gene: TRBD1; clone size: -; V gene: TRBV7-3; CDR3 protein: CASSLTSGQGEAFF; CDR3 DNA: TGTGCCAGCAGCTTAACGTCGGGACAGGGTGAGGCTTTCTTT
J gene: TRBJ2-1; D gene: TRBD2; clone size: -; V gene: TRBV7-9; CDR3 protein: CASKPGLAGENEQFF; CDR3 DNA: TGTGCCAGCAAACCGGGACTAGCGGGGGAGAATGAGCAGTTCTTC
J gene: TRBJ1-1; D gene: -; clone size: -; V gene: TRBV19; CDR3 protein: CASSIGNTEAFF; CDR3 DNA: TGTGCCAGTAGTATTGGGAACACTGAAGCTTTCTTT
J gene: TRBJ1-2; D gene: -; clone size: once; V gene: TRBV6-5; CDR3 protein: CASSSDRQLYGSGYTF; CDR3 DNA: TGTGCCAGCAGTTCAGACAGACAACTATATGGAAGTGGCTACACCTTC
J gene: TRBJ1-6; D gene: TRBD1; clone size: -; V gene: TRBV19; CDR3 protein: CASKPGQGYNSPLHF; CDR3 DNA: TGTGCCAGTAAACCGGGACAGGGCTATAATTCACCCCTCCACTTT
J gene: TRBJ2-2; D gene: -; clone size: once; V gene: TRBV5-4; CDR3 protein: CASSLVAGNTGELFF; CDR3 DNA: TGTGCCAGCAGCTTGGTGGCGGGGAACACCGGGGAGCTGTTTTTT
J gene: TRBJ1-5; D gene: -; clone size: -; V gene: TRBV13; CDR3 protein: CASSLPFGNNQPQHF; CDR3 DNA: TGTGCCAGCAGCTTACCTTTTGGGAACAATCAGCCCCAGCATTTT
J gene: TRBJ2-1; D gene: -; clone size: -; V gene: TRBV4-1; CDR3 protein: CASSPMARRNEQFF; CDR3 DNA: TGCGCCAGCAGTCCTATGGCGCGTAGAAATGAGCAGTTCTTC
J gene: TRBJ2-3; D gene: TRBD2; clone size: -; V gene: TRBV3-1/TRBV3-2; CDR3 protein: CATRTSGGSPDTQYF; CDR3 DNA: TGTGCCACCCGGACTAGCGGGGGGAGCCCAGATACGCAGTATTTT
J gene: TRBJ1-4; D gene: -; clone size: once; V gene: TRBV7-2; CDR3 protein: CASSWGRGNEKLFF; CDR3 DNA: TGTGCCAGCAGCTGGGGAAGGGGGAATGAAAAACTGTTTTTT
J gene: TRBJ2-1; D gene: TRBD2; clone size: -; V gene: TRBV24-1; CDR3 protein: CATGAGASPYNEQFF; CDR3 DNA: TGTGCCACCGGAGCGGGGGCCTCCCCCTACAATGAGCAGTTCTTC
J gene: TRBJ2-7; D gene: TRBD1; clone size: -; V gene: TRBV18; CDR3 protein: CASTGQGYEQYF; CDR3 DNA: TGTGCCAGCACCGGACAGGGATACGAGCAGTACTTC
J gene: TRBJ1-2; D gene: -; clone size: -; V gene: TRBV10-2; CDR3 protein: CASSESGGGLYGYTF; CDR3 DNA: TGCGCCAGCAGTGAGTCGGGAGGGGGACTCTATGGCTACACCTTC
J gene: TRBJ2-3; D gene: -; clone size: -; V gene: TRBV7-9; CDR3 protein: CASSLARYENTDTQYF; CDR3 DNA: TGTGCCAGCAGCTTAGCTAGGTACGAGAACACAGATACGCAGTATTTT
J gene: TRBJ1-2; D gene: -; clone size: once; V gene: TRBV6-1; CDR3 protein: CASSERTRGGYGYTF; CDR3 DNA: TGTGCCAGCAGTGAGCGGACTAGGGGTGGCTATGGCTACACCTTC
J gene: TRBJ2-5; D gene: -; clone size: -; V gene: TRBV10-2; CDR3 protein: CASSPRAWSLWETQYF; CDR3 DNA: TGCGCCAGCAGTCCCCGGGCTTGGTCCCTATGGGAGACCCAGTACTTC
J gene: TRBJ2-5; D gene: TRBD1; clone size: -; V gene: TRBV11-3; CDR3 protein: CASSSTGVETQYF; CDR3 DNA: TGTGCCAGCAGCTCGACAGGGGTAGAGACCCAGTACTTC
J gene: TRBJ1-3; D gene: TRBD1; clone size: -; V gene: TRBV19; CDR3 protein: CASTPQGQTLLSGNTIYF; CDR3 DNA: TGTGCCAGCACACCTCAGGGACAGACTCTTCTCTCTGGAAACACCATATATTTT
J gene: TRBJ1-2; D gene: -; clone size: -; V gene: TRBV28; CDR3 protein: CASTGRFRGYTF; CDR3 DNA: TGTGCCAGCACCGGCCGGTTTAGAGGCTACACCTTC
J gene: TRBJ1-6; D gene: -; clone size: -; V gene: TRBV5-1; CDR3 protein: CASSLDSLDSPLHF; CDR3 DNA: TGCGCCAGCAGCCTGGACAGTCTTGATTCACCCCTCCACTTT
J gene: TRBJ1-2; D gene: -; clone size: -; V gene: TRBV6-4; CDR3 protein: CASSDSKRETF; CDR3 DNA: TGTGCCAGCAGTGACTCGAAGCGGGAGACCTTC
J gene: TRBJ2-3; D gene: TRBD2; clone size: -; V gene: TRBV14; CDR3 protein: CASSQDPGGGYTQYF; CDR3 DNA: TGTGCCAGCAGCCAAGATCCGGGGGGGGGCTATACGCAGTATTTT
J gene: TRBJ2-3; D gene: TRBD1; clone size: medium-sized; V gene: TRBV10-3; CDR3 protein: CAISGTGLYTDTQYF; CDR3 DNA: TGTGCCATCAGTGGGACAGGGCTTTACACAGATACGCAGTATTTT
J gene: TRBJ1-6; D gene: -; clone size: -; V gene: TRBV3-1/TRBV3-2; CDR3 protein: CASSQERTAYNSPLHF; CDR3 DNA: TGTGCCAGCAGCCAAGAAAGGACAGCCTATAATTCACCCCTCCACTTT
J gene: TRBJ2-7; D gene: TRBD1; clone size: -; V gene: TRBV18; CDR3 protein: CASSLDRDEQYF; CDR3 DNA: TGTGCCAGCTCACTCGACAGGGACGAGCAGTACTTC
J gene: TRBJ2-1; D gene: TRBD1; clone size: -; V gene: TRBV9; CDR3 protein: CASSDPAAGGSYNEQFF; CDR3 DNA: TGTGCCAGCAGCGACCCGGCGGCAGGGGGTTCCTACAATGAGCAGTTCTTC
J gene: TRBJ2-5; D gene: TRBD2; clone size: -; V gene: TRBV7-2; CDR3 protein: CASSLGSGGAIMAQYF; CDR3 DNA: TGTGCCAGCAGCTTAGGGAGCGGGGGGGCGATTATGGCCCAGTACTTC
J gene: TRBJ1-1; D gene: -; clone size: -; V gene: TRBV7-3; CDR3 protein: CASSTGRNTEAFF; CDR3 DNA: TGTGCCAGCAGCACAGGACGGAACACTGAAGCTTTCTTT
J gene: TRBJ1-6; D gene: TRBD1; clone size: -; V gene: TRBV9; CDR3 protein: CASSVGSGQDNSPLHF; CDR3 DNA: TGTGCCAGCAGCGTAGGATCGGGACAGGATAATTCACCCCTCCACTTT
J gene: TRBJ1-5; D gene: -; clone size: -; V gene: TRBV5-7; CDR3 protein: CASSLGGGSQPQHF; CDR3 DNA: TGTGCCAGCAGCTTGGGCGGGGGAAGTCAGCCCCAGCATTTT
J gene: TRBJ1-5; D gene: -; clone size: -; V gene: TRBV19; CDR3 protein: CASTFFEGSNQPQHF; CDR3 DNA: TGTGCCAGTACCTTTTTTGAGGGCAGCAATCAGCCCCAGCATTTT
J gene: TRBJ1-6; D gene: -; clone size: -; V gene: TRBV21-1; CDR3 protein: CASGIGDSYNSPLHF; CDR3 DNA: TGTGCCAGCGGCATCGGAGATTCCTATAATTCACCCCTCCACTTT
J gene: TRBJ2-2; D gene: TRBD1; clone size: few; V gene: TRBV19; CDR3 protein: CASSTQGNGELFF; CDR3 DNA: TGTGCCAGTAGCACACAGGGGAACGGGGAGCTGTTTTTT
J gene: TRBJ2-5; D gene: TRBD1; clone size: -; V gene: TRBV28; CDR3 protein: CASRTGGLETQYF; CDR3 DNA: TGTGCCTCGAGGACAGGGGGCCTAGAGACCCAGTACTTC
J gene: TRBJ2-5; D gene: TRBD1; clone size: -; V gene: TRBV29-1; CDR3 protein: CSVTGGETQYF; CDR3 DNA: TGCAGCGTCACAGGGGGAGAGACCCAGTACTTC
J gene: TRBJ1-6; D gene: -; clone size: few; V gene: TRBV19; CDR3 protein: CASSHRADGSPLHF; CDR3 DNA: TGTGCCAGTAGTCACAGGGCCGACGGTTCACCCCTCCACTTT
J gene: TRBJ1-5; D gene: -; clone size: -; V gene: TRBV21-1; CDR3 protein: CASSGRGPGGKDSNQPQHF; CDR3 DNA: TGTGCCAGCAGCGGGAGAGGGCCAGGGGGGAAGGATAGCAATCAGCCCCAGCATTTT
J gene: TRBJ2-5; D gene: -; clone size: -; V gene: TRBV5-1; CDR3 protein: CASSLVGETQYF; CDR3 DNA: TGCGCCAGCAGCTTGGTAGGGGAGACCCAGTACTTC
J gene: TRBJ1-5; D gene: -; clone size: -; V gene: TRBV24-1; CDR3 protein: CATSGAGDQPQHF; CDR3 DNA: TGTGCCACCAGTGGGGCAGGGGATCAGCCCCAGCATTTT